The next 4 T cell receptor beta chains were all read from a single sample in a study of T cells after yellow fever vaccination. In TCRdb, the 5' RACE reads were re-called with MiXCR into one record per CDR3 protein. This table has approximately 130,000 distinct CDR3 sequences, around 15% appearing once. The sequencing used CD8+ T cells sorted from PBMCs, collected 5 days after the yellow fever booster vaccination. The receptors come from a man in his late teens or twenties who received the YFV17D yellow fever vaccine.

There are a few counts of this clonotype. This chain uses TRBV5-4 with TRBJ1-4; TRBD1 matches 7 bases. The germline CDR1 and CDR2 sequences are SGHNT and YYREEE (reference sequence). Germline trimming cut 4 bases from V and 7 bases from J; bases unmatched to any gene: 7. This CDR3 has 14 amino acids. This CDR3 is CASSNRGLSEKLFF. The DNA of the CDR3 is TGTGCCAGCAGCAACAGGGGATTATCTGAAAAACTGTTTTTT. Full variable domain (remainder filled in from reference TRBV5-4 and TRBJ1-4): ETGVTQSPTHLIKTRGQQVTLRCSSQSGHNTVSWYQQALGQGPQFIFQYYREEENGRGNFPPRFSGLQFPNYSSELNVNALELDDSALYLCASSNRGLSEKLFFGSGTQLSVL.

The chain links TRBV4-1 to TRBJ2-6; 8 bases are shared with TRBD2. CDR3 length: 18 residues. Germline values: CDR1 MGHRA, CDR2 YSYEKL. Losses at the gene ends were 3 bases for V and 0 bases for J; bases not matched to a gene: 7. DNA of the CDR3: TGCGCCAGCAGCCAGCAGGCGGGGGGCCTCTCTGGGGCCAACGTCCTGACTTTC. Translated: CASSQQAGGLSGANVLTF.

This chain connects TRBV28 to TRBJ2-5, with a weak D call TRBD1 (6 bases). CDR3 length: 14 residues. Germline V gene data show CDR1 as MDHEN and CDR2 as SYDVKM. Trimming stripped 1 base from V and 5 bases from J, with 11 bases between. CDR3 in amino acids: CASSLFGGRETQYF. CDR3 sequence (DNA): TGTGCCAGCAGTTTATTTGGGGGCCGGGAGACCCAGTACTTC.

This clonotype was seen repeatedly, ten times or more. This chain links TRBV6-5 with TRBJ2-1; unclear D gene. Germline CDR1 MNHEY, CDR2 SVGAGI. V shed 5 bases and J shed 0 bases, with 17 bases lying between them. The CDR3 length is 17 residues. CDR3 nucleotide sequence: TGTGCCAGCAGTACCCGAGCCGCAATTAGCTCCTACAATGAGCAGTTCTTC. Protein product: CASSTRAAISSYNEQFF.